This T cell receptor beta chain was captured by sequencing in a study of shared T cell receptors in the human thymus. TCRdb keeps only in-frame clones here, not all; method: immunoSEQ multiplex PCR. The profile shows roughly 660,000 clones, approximately 88% of them singletons. The germline gives CDR1 SQVTM, CDR2 ANQGSEA. V was pared by 4 bases and J by 1 base, with 7 bases between. The CDR3 is made up of 12 amino acids. The same data also went into a second study, on human thymus T cells. This second study says: Samples came from healthy Finnish infants during open corrective cardiac surgery. Thymic tissue was derived from resections collected during corrective heart surgery. Thymic and blood repertoires appeared to carry a bias in their V and J gene usage. Related work showed strongly overlapping thymic repertoires across unrelated individuals.

This sequence originates from a boy under two years old with a congenital heart defect. Sequenced: thymocytes. V usage is TRBV29-1 and J usage is TRBJ1-1; D is uncertain. CDR3 nucleotides: TGCAGCGTTGTGGCGGGGAACACTGAAGCTTTCTTT. Its protein product is CSVVAGNTEAFF.